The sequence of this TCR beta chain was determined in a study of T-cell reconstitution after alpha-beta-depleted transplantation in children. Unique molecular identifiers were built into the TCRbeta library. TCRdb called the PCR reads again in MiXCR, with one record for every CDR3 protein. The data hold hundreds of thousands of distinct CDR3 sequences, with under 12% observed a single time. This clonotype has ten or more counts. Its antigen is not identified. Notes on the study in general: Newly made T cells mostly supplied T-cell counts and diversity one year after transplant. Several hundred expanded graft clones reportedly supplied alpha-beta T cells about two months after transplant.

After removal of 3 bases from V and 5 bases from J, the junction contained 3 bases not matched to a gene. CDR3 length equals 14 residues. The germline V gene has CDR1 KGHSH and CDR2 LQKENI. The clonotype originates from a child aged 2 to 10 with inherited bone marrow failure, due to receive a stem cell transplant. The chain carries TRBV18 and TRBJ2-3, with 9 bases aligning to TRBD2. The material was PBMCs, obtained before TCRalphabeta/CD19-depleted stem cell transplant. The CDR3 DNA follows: TGTGCCAGCTCACCTAGCGGGAGAGGAGATACGCAGTATTTT. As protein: CASSPSGRGDTQYF.